This TCR beta chain derives from a study of shared clonotypes between healthy human individuals. Assay execution took place at the deep level. The repertoire was sequenced with immunoSEQ multiplex PCR; TCRdb's copy has only in-frame clones and lacks some. The sample yields about 2.1 million clones, just under 95% seen once. This CDR3 contains 15 residues. Trimming left V 1 base short and J 5 bases short, with 13 bases between. Germline lookup yields CDR1 SGHVS and CDR2 FQNEAQ. Naive CD8 isolation took CD45RO-negative cells positively selected for CCR7 and excluded terminally differentiated effector memory CD45RA+ cells.

The sequence came from a man aged 18 to 29 in good health. Some clones in this sample may be carry-over from other donors' samples. Sequenced sample: naive CD8+ T cells from PBMCs. J is TRBJ2-3 and V is TRBV7-8; tentatively, D is TRBD2 (6 bases). As DNA, the CDR3 is TGTGCCAGCAGCTTAGTTACGGGAGAGGTAGATACGCAGTATTTT. This sequence encodes CASSLVTGEVDTQYF. Drawing the rest from reference TRBV7-8 and TRBJ2-3, the complete variable domain is GAGVSQSPRYKVAKRGQDVALRCDPISGHVSLFWYQQALGQGPEFLTYFQNEAQLDKSGLPSDRFFAERPEGSVSTLKIQRTQQEDSAVYLCASSLVTGEVDTQYFGPGTRLTVL.